This TCR beta chain stems from a study of T cell responses to AZD1222 COVID-19 vaccine. General observations from the study: Donors were chiefly white British, with a greater number of females, and clonal diversity was perhaps underestimated. Just 5 to 7 AZD1222 recipients were seropositive at baseline.

Assay: immunoSEQ multiplex PCR; the TCRdb copy retains only in-frame clones and omits some. This table has tens of thousands of clones, roughly nine tenths appearing once. In the case of this clone: Its antigen is still unknown.

The sample was peripheral blood, taken on day 0 of AZD1222 vaccination. The clonotype was recovered from an adult in good health.

The CDR3 loop is CASSLQTGDTEAFF. DNA for the CDR3: TGTGCCAGCAGCCTCCAGACCGGGGACACTGAAGCTTTCTTT. The chain carries TRBV3-1 (or the pseudogene TRBV3-2) and TRBJ1-1; D not certain. Trimming pared 4 bases from V and 3 bases from J, leaving 12 bases between. This CDR3 is 14 amino acids long. CDR1 is LGHDT, CDR2 YNNKEL, per germline (reference sequence).